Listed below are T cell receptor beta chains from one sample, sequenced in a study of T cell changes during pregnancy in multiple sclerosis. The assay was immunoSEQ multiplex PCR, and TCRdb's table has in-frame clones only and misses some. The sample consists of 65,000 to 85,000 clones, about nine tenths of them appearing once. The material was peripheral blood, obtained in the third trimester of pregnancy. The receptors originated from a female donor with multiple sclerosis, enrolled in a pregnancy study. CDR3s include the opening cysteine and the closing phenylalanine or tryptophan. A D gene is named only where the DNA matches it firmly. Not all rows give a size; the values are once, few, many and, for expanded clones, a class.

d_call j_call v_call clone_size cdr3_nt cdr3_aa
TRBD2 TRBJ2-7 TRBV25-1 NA TGTGCCAGCAGTGACCCCCAGACTAGCGGGGGTAGGGAGCAGTACTTC CASSDPQTSGGREQYF
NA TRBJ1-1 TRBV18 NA TGTGCCAGCTCACCACTCAACCAACAGGGTATGAACACTGAAGCTTTCTTT CASSPLNQQGMNTEAFF
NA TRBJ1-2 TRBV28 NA TGTGCCAGCAGTTGGGGAGCATCTGGCTACACCTTC CASSWGASGYTF
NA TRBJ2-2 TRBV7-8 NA TGTGCCGGGGGGGGCAGGCCCGGGGAGCTGTTTTTT CAGGGRPGELFF
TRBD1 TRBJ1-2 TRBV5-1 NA TGCGCCAGCAGCCGAGCGACAGGGGACTGGGGCTATGGCTACACCTTC CASSRATGDWGYGYTF
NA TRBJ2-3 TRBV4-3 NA TGCGCCAGCAGCCAAGGTCTCACAGATACGCAGTATTTT CASSQGLTDTQYF
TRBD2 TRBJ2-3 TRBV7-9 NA TGTGCCAGCAGCCCCTCCCCGCAGCGGGGGGGCCTGGATACGCAGTATTTT CASSPSPQRGGLDTQYF
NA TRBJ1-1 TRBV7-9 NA TGTGCCAGCAGCTTCGCGGGGCAAGGGGCTGAAGCTTTCTTT CASSFAGQGAEAFF
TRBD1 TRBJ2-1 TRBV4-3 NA TGCGCCAGCAGGCCCGGGACAGGGGGCTACAATGAGCAGTTCTTC CASRPGTGGYNEQFF
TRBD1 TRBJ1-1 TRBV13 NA TGTGCCAGCAGCTCCTCCGGGACAGGGAACACTGAAGCTTTCTTT CASSSSGTGNTEAFF
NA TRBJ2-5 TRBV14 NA TGTGCCAGCAGCCAAGATGACATCCGGACCCAGTACTTC CASSQDDIRTQYF
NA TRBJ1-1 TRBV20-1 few TGCAGTGCCGCGACTGACCCTGAAGCTTTCTTT CSAATDPEAFF
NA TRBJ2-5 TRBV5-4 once TGTGCCAGCAGCCAGAGGTATGTCGAGGAGACCCAGTACTTC CASSQRYVEETQYF
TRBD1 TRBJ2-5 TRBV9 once TGTGCCAGCAGCGTAGCTCCGGGACAGGGGGGAGAGACCCAGTACTTC CASSVAPGQGGETQYF
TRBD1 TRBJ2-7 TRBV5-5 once TGTGCCAGCAGCTTGACAGGGGGCTTTTACGAGCAGTACTTC CASSLTGGFYEQYF
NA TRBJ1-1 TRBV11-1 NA TGTGCCAGCAGCTTAGGAGCGGGCGTCTACACTGAAGCTTTCTTT CASSLGAGVYTEAFF
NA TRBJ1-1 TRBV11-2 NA TGTGCCAGCAGCTTAAGCAGGGGCACTGAAGCTTTCTTT CASSLSRGTEAFF